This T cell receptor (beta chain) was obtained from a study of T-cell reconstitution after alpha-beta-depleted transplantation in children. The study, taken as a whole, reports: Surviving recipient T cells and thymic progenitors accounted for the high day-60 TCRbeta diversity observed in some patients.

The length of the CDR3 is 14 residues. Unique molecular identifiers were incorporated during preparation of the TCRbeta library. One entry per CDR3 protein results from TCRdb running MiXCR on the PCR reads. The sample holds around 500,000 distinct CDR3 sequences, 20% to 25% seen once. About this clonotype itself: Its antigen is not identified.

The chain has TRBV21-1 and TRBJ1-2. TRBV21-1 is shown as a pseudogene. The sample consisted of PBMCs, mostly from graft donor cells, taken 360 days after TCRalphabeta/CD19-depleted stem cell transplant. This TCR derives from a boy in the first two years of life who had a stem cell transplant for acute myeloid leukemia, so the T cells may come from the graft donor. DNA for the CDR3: TGTGCCAGCAGCAACCCCTTAGCTAACTATGGCTACACCTTC. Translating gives CASSNPLANYGYTF.